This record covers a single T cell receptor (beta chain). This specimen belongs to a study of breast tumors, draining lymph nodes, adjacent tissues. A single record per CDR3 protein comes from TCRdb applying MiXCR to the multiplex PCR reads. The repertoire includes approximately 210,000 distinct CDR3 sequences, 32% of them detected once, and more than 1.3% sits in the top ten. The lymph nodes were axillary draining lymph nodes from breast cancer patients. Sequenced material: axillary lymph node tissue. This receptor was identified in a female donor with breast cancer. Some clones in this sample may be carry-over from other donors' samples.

CDR3 nucleotides: TGCGCCAGCAGCTTACAGGGAGAATTGAACACTGAAGCTTTCTTT. Translated, it gives CASSLQGELNTEAFF. The V gene is TRBV5-1, the J gene TRBJ1-1; possible D gene TRBD1, 6 bases. The length of the CDR3 is 15 residues. Per germline, CDR1 SGHRS and CDR2 YFSETQ. V was shortened by 2 bases and J by 0 bases, with 11 bases between the two germline ends.